This is a list of T cell receptor beta chains from one sample in a study of shared clonotypes between healthy human individuals. The method was immunoSEQ multiplex PCR; TCRdb's version includes in-frame clones alone and lacks a portion of them. The sample has roughly 2,500,000 clones; 90% to 95% are singletons. The sequencing sample was made of naive CD4+ T cells from PBMCs. These receptors were obtained from a young man in good health. Some clones in this sample may be carry-over from other donors' samples. The CDR3 runs from the conserved cysteine through the conserved F or W. The D gene is left open where the match is weak. The size entry is marked missing in some rows and otherwise reads once, few, many or a size class.

TRBV1	.	.	TRBJ1-1	CTSSPVGMGNTEAFF	.
TRBV5-6	once	.	TRBJ1-4	CASSLDLGEANEKLFF	TGTGCCAGCAGCTTGGATTTGGGGGAGGCTAATGAAAAACTGTTTTTT
TRBV27	.	.	TRBJ1-2	CASSLWGRPANYGYTF	TGTGCCAGCAGTTTATGGGGTCGGCCAGCTAACTATGGCTACACCTTC
TRBV28	.	.	TRBJ1-4	CASSSSGATNEKLFF	TGTGCCAGCAGTTCCTCGGGGGCAACTAATGAAAAACTGTTTTTT
TRBV28	.	.	TRBJ2-3	CASSSLWGRDTQYF	TGTGCCAGCAGTTCGTTATGGGGGCGAGATACGCAGTATTTT
TRBV5-4	.	.	TRBJ1-1	CASSLRSWNTEAFF	TGTGCCAGCAGCTTGAGGTCCTGGAACACTGAAGCTTTCTTT
TRBV28	.	.	TRBJ2-7	CASSFSSYEQYF	TGTGCCAGCAGTTTCTCATCCTACGAGCAGTACTTC
TRBV9	.	.	TRBJ2-5	CASSVDREETQYF	TGTGCCAGCAGCGTAGACAGGGAAGAGACCCAGTACTTC
TRBV5-1	.	.	TRBJ1-2	CASSLDSMGYTF	TGCGCCAGCAGCTTGGACAGTATGGGCTACACCTTC
TRBV28	.	.	TRBJ2-7	CASSLTDEQYF	TGTGCCAGCAGTCTGACGGACGAGCAGTACTTC
TRBV6-1	.	.	TRBJ1-2	CASNHRRQGGNGYTF	TGTGCCAGCAACCATAGGCGGCAGGGAGGGAACGGCTACACCTTC
TRBV4-2	.	.	TRBJ2-7	CASSQARSSYEQYF	TGTGCCAGCAGCCAAGCGCGATCCTCCTACGAGCAGTACTTC
TRBV6-5	.	.	TRBJ2-7	CASSYSTRGAYEQYF	TGTGCCAGCAGTTACTCGACCCGGGGTGCCTACGAGCAGTACTTC
TRBV28	.	.	TRBJ1-2	CASSFRGAGGYTF	TGTGCCAGCAGTTTTAGGGGGGCGGGTGGCTACACCTTC
TRBV5-1	.	.	TRBJ2-7	CASNLDSMGSYEQYF	TGCGCCAGCAACCTGGACTCGATGGGATCCTACGAGCAGTACTTC
TRBV14	.	TRBD2	TRBJ2-1	CASSQISAGILYSEQFF	TGTGCCAGCAGCCAGATCTCAGCGGGGATCTTATACTCGGAGCAGTTCTTC
TRBV7-8	.	.	TRBJ2-3	CASSLFLVTDTQYF	TGTGCCAGCAGCTTATTCCTAGTCACAGATACGCAGTATTTT
TRBV6-5	.	.	TRBJ1-1	CASSYREVGTEAFF	TGTGCCAGCAGTTACAGGGAAGTCGGCACTGAAGCTTTCTTT
TRBV7-2	.	TRBD1	TRBJ2-5	CASSLDRGYQETQYF	TGTGCCAGCAGCTTAGACAGGGGGTACCAAGAGACCCAGTACTTC
TRBV7-3	.	TRBD2	TRBJ2-1	CASSSISGRGYNEQFF	TGTGCCAGCAGCTCGATAAGCGGGAGAGGGTACAATGAGCAGTTCTTC
TRBV18	.	TRBD1	TRBJ2-2	CASSREQGANTGELFF	TGTGCCAGCTCACGGGAACAGGGGGCGAACACCGGGGAGCTGTTTTTT
TRBV4-2	.	TRBD1	TRBJ2-1	CASSQAGTGTYNEQFF	TGTGCCAGCAGCCAGGCCGGGACAGGGACCTACAATGAGCAGTTCTTC
TRBV5-4	.	.	TRBJ1-4	CASSLTGSTNEKLFF	TGTGCCAGCAGCTTGACTGGATCAACTAATGAAAAACTGTTTTTT
TRBV7-9	.	TRBD2	TRBJ2-7	CASSSMGGGGDEQYF	TGTGCCAGCAGCTCCATGGGCGGGGGAGGCGACGAGCAGTACTTC
TRBV27	.	.	TRBJ1-5	CASSPSPGFQQPQHF	TGTGCCAGCAGTCCTTCCCCAGGGTTTCAACAGCCCCAGCATTTT
TRBV28	.	.	TRBJ2-1	CASTWGAYNEQFF	TGTGCCAGCACCTGGGGGGCCTACAATGAGCAGTTCTTC
TRBV15	.	.	TRBJ1-4	CATSRFNEKLFF	TGTGCCACCAGCAGATTTAATGAAAAACTGTTTTTT
TRBV2	.	.	TRBJ1-5	CASSETPSGGGNQPQHF	TGTGCCAGCAGTGAAACTCCGTCCGGCGGGGGCAATCAGCCCCAGCATTTT
TRBV2	.	.	TRBJ2-1	CASSESGSGQFF	TGTGCCAGCAGTGAGTCGGGGAGTGGGCAGTTCTTC
TRBV7-2	.	.	TRBJ1-3	CASSLEGALTGNTIYF	TGTGCCAGCAGCTTAGAGGGCGCTCTAACTGGAAACACCATATATTTT
TRBV7-2	.	.	TRBJ1-3	CASSFGVRSGNTIYF	TGTGCCAGCAGCTTTGGGGTTAGGTCTGGAAACACCATATATTTT
TRBV5-1	.	.	TRBJ2-6	CASSLGGGSGANVLTF	TGCGCCAGCAGCTTGGGAGGAGGGTCTGGGGCCAACGTCCTGACTTTC
TRBV27	.	TRBD2	TRBJ2-1	CASRTSGTSEQFF	TGTGCCAGCAGGACTAGCGGGACCTCAGAGCAGTTCTTC
TRBV19	.	TRBD1	TRBJ2-7	CASSISSGQMYEQYF	TGTGCCAGTAGTATAAGTTCGGGACAGATGTACGAGCAGTACTTC
TRBV18	once	.	TRBJ2-7	CASSPLLDSYEQYF	TGTGCCAGCTCACCTCTACTCGACTCCTACGAGCAGTACTTC
TRBV30	.	.	TRBJ1-3	CAWVQGSGNTIYF	TGTGCCTGGGTCCAGGGTTCTGGAAACACCATATATTTT
TRBV5-1	.	TRBD2	TRBJ2-2	CASSKLAGVPGELFF	TGCGCCAGCAGCAAACTAGCGGGAGTCCCCGGGGAGCTGTTTTTT
TRBV15	.	.	TRBJ2-7	CATSRVGAEQYF	TGTGCCACCAGCAGAGTTGGGGCCGAGCAGTACTTC
TRBV27	.	.	TRBJ1-2	CASSLSSYGVGNNYGYTF	TGTGCCAGCAGTTTATCCTCCTACGGGGTGGGGAATAACTATGGCTACACCTTC
TRBV29-1	once	.	TRBJ2-5	CSVEGGVRGETQYF	TGCAGCGTTGAGGGCGGGGTTCGGGGAGAGACCCAGTACTTC
TRBV27	.	TRBD2	TRBJ2-2	CASSFGLAGNTGELFF	TGTGCCAGCAGTTTCGGACTAGCGGGAAACACCGGGGAGCTGTTTTTT
TRBV5-1	.	.	TRBJ2-3	CASRRDATTDTQYF	TGCGCCAGCAGAAGGGACGCCACCACAGATACGCAGTATTTT
TRBV7-6	.	.	TRBJ2-3	CASEYTQYF	TGTGCCAGTGAATATACGCAGTATTTT
TRBV30	.	.	TRBJ2-7	CAWSVDPSYEQYF	TGTGCCTGGAGTGTGGATCCTTCCTACGAGCAGTACTTC
TRBV5-1	.	.	TRBJ2-3	CASSLGPVWRADTQYF	TGCGCCAGCAGCTTGGGGCCGGTGTGGAGGGCAGATACGCAGTATTTT
TRBV29-1	.	.	TRBJ1-3	CSVVGGRAQNTIYF	TGCAGCGTTGTGGGCGGCCGGGCCCAAAACACCATATATTTT
TRBV5-1	.	TRBD1	TRBJ1-6	CASTPGTGNNSPLHF	TGCGCCAGCACCCCCGGGACAGGGAATAATTCACCCCTCCACTTT
TRBV10-3	.	TRBD2	TRBJ2-7	CAINQLAGSREQYF	TGTGCCATCAATCAACTAGCGGGATCGAGGGAGCAGTACTTC
TRBV28	.	.	TRBJ2-1	CASSPPGYQTYNEQFF	TGTGCCAGCAGCCCTCCGGGGTACCAAACCTACAATGAGCAGTTCTTC
TRBV5-1	.	.	TRBJ2-7	CASQREGGPSSYEQYF	TGCGCCAGCCAAAGAGAGGGGGGCCCGAGCTCCTACGAGCAGTACTTC
TRBV28	.	TRBD1	TRBJ2-4	CASSFINRGVIAKNIQYF	TGTGCCAGCAGTTTTATAAACAGGGGGGTAATAGCCAAAAACATTCAGTACTTC
TRBV9	once	TRBD1	TRBJ2-2	CASSASGQAHFGELFF	TGTGCCAGCAGCGCCTCGGGACAGGCCCATTTTGGGGAGCTGTTTTTT
TRBV6-5	.	.	TRBJ2-7	CASSLSGVQNEQYF	TGTGCCAGCAGTTTATCAGGGGTCCAAAACGAGCAGTACTTC
TRBV5-1	once	.	TRBJ2-3	CASSLQGHTDTQYF	TGCGCCAGCAGCTTACAGGGTCACACAGATACGCAGTATTTT
TRBV7-9	.	TRBD2	TRBJ2-3	CASSLWGTKTSGLQYF	TGTGCCAGCAGCTTATGGGGAACCAAGACTAGCGGGTTGCAGTATTTT
TRBV7-2	.	.	TRBJ1-5	CASSLLGIGNQPQHF	TGTGCCAGCAGCTTATTGGGGATCGGCAATCAGCCCCAGCATTTT